There are many counts of the clone carrying this T cell receptor (beta chain). Its target is unknown. This record comes from a study of regulatory T cells in long-lasting Graves disease. Findings of the study overall: Persistent disease preferred TRBV28, TRBJ1-2 and TRBJ2-5; new disease, TRBV20-1 and TRBJ2-1. Between persistent patients, fewer than 3,500 public clonotypes were shared, exceeding the 966 shared between new patients. Small sample size may have lowered accuracy.

Time point described: newly diagnosed GD, antithyroid drugs for less than 3 months. RNA from PBMCs was the source of the TCR library. CDR3 length: 14 amino acids. Trimming cost V 3 bases and J 0 bases, with 8 bases left between them. Investigators prepared the TCR beta libraries by applying iRepertoire HTBI primers and Arm-PCR of CDR3 regions. MiXCR was run by TCRdb on the multiplex PCR reads, yielding one entry per CDR3 protein. The sample carries around 320,000 distinct CDR3 sequences, approximately 15% recorded once. These data also featured in a second study, about T cells in Graves' hyperthyroidism and ophthalmopathy. That study reports: An initial round of RT-PCR targeting the TCR CDR3 relied on the HTBI primer set.

The V call is TRBV12-3 or TRBV12-4, the J call TRBJ2-5, with D unresolved. The source of this sequence is a man aged 35 to 55 with Graves disease. The sequences come from peripheral blood mononuclear cells (PBMCs), collected at new diagnosis, from a patient treated with antithyroid drugs. For the CDR3, the DNA is TGTGCCAGCAGTTTGGAAGGGAACCAAGAGACCCAGTACTTC. Translation: CASSLEGNQETQYF.